These 20 T cell receptor beta chains were sequenced from one sample in a study of T cells in women clearing cervical HPV infection. Some clones are missing from TCRdb's copy, which holds only in-frame ones; the method was immunoSEQ multiplex PCR. This sample contains some 40,000 clones. Material: blood buffy coat. These receptors came from a woman aged 18 to 75 with a cervical HPV16 infection that either progressed to CIN3+ or cleared (not recorded which).

CDR3 in amino acids: CASSRGQQRGHEQYF. Incomplete CDR3 DNA: TGTGCCAGCAGTAGGGGGCAGCAAAGGGGCCACGAG. The rearrangement joins TRBV2 to TRBJ2-7; 7 bases agree with TRBD1. The CDR3 end lies 3 residues beyond the end of the read and is filled in from the germline J gene. The germline V gene has CDR1 SNHLY and CDR2 FYNNEI. The CDR3 is 15 residues long. With V trimmed by 5 bases and J by 5 bases, 12 bases remained unmatched.

Turning to this clone: The read terminates 3 residues before the CDR3 end, so the remaining end is supplied by the germline J gene. This chain uses TRBV7-2 with TRBJ1-4; TRBD1 matches 7 bases. Trimming took 6 bases from V and 7 from J; bases not matched to a gene: 11. The germline V gene encodes CDR1 SGHTA and CDR2 FQGNSA. The CDR3 consists of 15 residues. CDR3 bases read: TGTGCCAGCAGTCTAACAGGGGAAGGGGTTGAAAAA. Residues: CASSLTGEGVEK. The whole CDR3 is CASSLTGEGVEKLFF. Looking up the rest from reference TRBV7-2 and TRBJ1-4 gives the full variable domain: GAGVSQSPSNKVTEKGKDVELRCDPISGHTALYWYRQSLGQGLEFLIYFQGNSAPDKSGLPSDRFSAERTGGSVSTLTIQRTQQEDSAVYLCASSLTGEGVEKLFFGSGTQLSVL.

The CDR3 loop is CASSSGQGGGETQYF. Partial CDR3 DNA: TGTGCCAGCAGCTCCGGACAGGGAGGTGGGGAGACC. The rearrangement uses TRBV12-3 or TRBV12-4 and TRBJ2-5; TRBD1 aligns across 8 bases. The read ends 3 residues shy of where the CDR3 ends; the end is completed using the germline J gene. This CDR3 region has 15 residues. Trimming at V came to 6 bases and at J to 5 bases, leaving 11 bases not matched to a gene.

With respect to this clone: With the read ending 3 residues before the CDR3 end, the germline J gene is used to fill in that end. This chain connects TRBV2 to TRBJ2-7; no reliable D call. This CDR3 contains 10 residues. Germline assignment: CDR1 SNHLY and CDR2 FYNNEI. V was trimmed by 7 bases and J by 6 bases, leaving 7 bases between them. The CDR3 DNA, read in part, is TGTGCCAGCAAGGCAGGCGAG. It codes for CASKAGE. The full CDR3 reads CASKAGEQYF.

A remark on this clone: The CDR3 end falls 3 residues outside the read, so it is completed with the germline J gene. J is TRBJ2-7 and V is TRBV20-1; the match to TRBD2 covers 16 bases. This CDR3 spans 17 amino acids. CDR1 and CDR2 (germline): DFQATT, SNEGSKA (reference sequence). Trimming at V came to 6 bases and at J to 4 bases, leaving 12 bases not matched to a gene. CDR3 DNA, as far as it was read: TGCAGTGCCAGGGGCGGGACTAGCGGGGGGGACCCATACGAG. Translated: CSARGGTSGGDPYE. The entire CDR3 protein reads CSARGGTSGGDPYEQYF.

Concerning this clone itself: The CDR3 is cut off 3 residues early in the read; its end comes from the germline J gene. The chain links TRBV6-2 or TRBV6-3 to TRBJ2-5; 7 positions agree with TRBD1. V lost 2 bases, J lost 0 bases, and 3 bases stayed unmatched. The CDR3 runs 15 residues. Germline CDR1 is MNHEY and CDR2 is SVGEGT. This chain's CDR3 is CASSYGTEDQETQYF. The DNA read from the CDR3 is TGTGCCAGCAGTTACGGGACAGAGGACCAAGAGACC.

As for this clone: The DNA ends 3 residues before the CDR3 does, and the rest of the CDR3 is filled in from the germline J gene. V usage is TRBV7-2 and J usage is TRBJ1-6; no clear D. Germline V gene sequence: CDR1 SGHTA, CDR2 FQGNSA. The CDR3 is 15 amino acids. Trimming left V 1 base short and J 2 bases short, with 6 bases between. Partial CDR3 DNA: TGTGCCAGCAGCTTAGGCGGAACCTATAATTCACCC. Its translation: CASSLGGTYNSP. The complete CDR3 sequence is CASSLGGTYNSPLHF.

Concerning this clone itself: The CDR3 end falls 3 residues outside the read, so it is completed with the germline J gene. This chain uses TRBV7-8 with TRBJ2-7; the match to TRBD2 covers 8 bases. The CDR3 has 15 residues. Per germline, CDR1 SGHVS and CDR2 FQNEAQ. V lost 5 bases, J lost 0 bases, and 6 bases stayed unmatched. Partial CDR3 DNA: TGTGCCAGCAGCGGTATAGCGGGGACCTCCTACGAG. Protein sequence: CASSGIAGTSYE. The CDR3 in full is CASSGIAGTSYEQYF.

Note on this clone: The missing CDR3 end, 3 residues past where the read stops, is filled in from the germline J gene. The V and J genes are TRBV5-1 and TRBJ1-1, with 7 bases matching TRBD1. The germline V gene has CDR1 SGHRS and CDR2 YFSETQ. V was clipped by 0 bases and J by 2 bases; unmatched bases: 4. This CDR3 is built from 15 residues. The CDR3 bases that were read are TGCGCCAGCAGCTTGGTAGGGACAGACAACACTGAA. This codes for CASSLVGTDNTE. The entire CDR3 reads CASSLVGTDNTEAFF. Supplemented by reference TRBV5-1 and TRBJ1-1, the full variable domain reads KAGVTQTPRYLIKTRGQQVTLSCSPISGHRSVSWYQQTPGQGLQFLFEYFSETQRNKGNFPGRFSGRQFSNSRSEMNVSTLELGDSALYLCASSLVGTDNTEAFFGQGTRLTVV.

Worth noting for this clone: The read gets to within 3 residues of the CDR3 end, and the germline J gene fills in the rest. This chain connects TRBV2 to TRBJ1-6; no reliable D call. This CDR3 region has 15 residues. Trimming removed 1 base from V and 10 bases from J, with 14 bases in between. Germline values: CDR1 SNHLY, CDR2 FYNNEI. CDR3 DNA, as far as it was read: TGTGCCAGCAGTGAAGAAACCGTAGCACGGTCACCC. This sequence encodes CASSEETVARSP. The whole CDR3 reads CASSEETVARSPLHF.

Turning to this clone: The CDR3 end is not reached by the read, which stops 3 residues before it; the germline J gene fills it in. This chain connects TRBV2 to TRBJ2-7, with D possibly matching TRBD1 (6 bases). The V end lost 7 bases, the J end lost 4 bases, and 17 bases lay between the germline ends. Germline values: CDR1 SNHLY, CDR2 FYNNEI. There are 14 residues in the CDR3. CDR3 DNA, as far as it was read: TGTGCCAGCAAAGGGAAAACAGGGATGTACGAG. This codes for CASKGKTGMYE. The complete CDR3 reads CASKGKTGMYEQYF.

A word on this clone: With the read ending 3 residues before the CDR3 end, the germline J gene is used to fill in that end. The chain carries TRBV20-1 and TRBJ2-5; D is ambiguous. This CDR3 is built from 13 residues. Trimming removed 6 bases at V and 1 base at J, with 12 bases between. CDR1 and CDR2 from the germline V gene are DFQATT and SNEGSKA (reference sequence). CDR3 bases read: TGCAGTGCACCCTCTGGGCGCCAAGAGACC. It codes for CSAPSGRQET. The entire CDR3 protein is CSAPSGRQETQYF.

With regard to this clone: The read is 3 residues too short to cover the CDR3 end, so that end is filled in from the germline J gene. J is TRBJ1-1 and V is TRBV19, with 9 bases matching TRBD1. Germline CDR1 and CDR2: LNHDA and SQIVND (reference sequence). V shed 6 bases and J 4 bases; nucleotides not matched to a gene: 15. This CDR3 is built from 17 residues. Partial CDR3 DNA: TGTGCCAGTAGCCCCCGGGACAGGGTGACCGTGGGCACTGAA. This gives the protein CASSPRDRVTVGTE. The complete CDR3 sequence is CASSPRDRVTVGTEAFF.

In regard to this clone: The missing CDR3 end, 3 residues past where the read stops, is filled in from the germline J gene. The chain joins TRBV12-5 to TRBJ1-5; D unclear. CDR1 is LGHNT and CDR2 is FRNRAP in the germline V gene. Trimming shortened V by 3 bases and J by 7 bases, and 13 bases separated the two germline ends. The length of the CDR3 is 14 residues. The CDR3 DNA, read in part, is TGTGCTAGTGGTTTTGACATCGGTCCCCAGCCC. The encoded protein is CASGFDIGPQP. The CDR3 in its entirety is CASGFDIGPQPQHF.

Incomplete CDR3 DNA: TGTGCCAGCAGGGGGACAGTTGATTCACCC. This translates into CASRGTVDSP. The CDR3 in full is CASRGTVDSPLHF. The chain is built from TRBV7-9 and TRBJ1-6, with 7 nucleotides matching TRBD1. The read stops 3 residues short of the end of the CDR3; the missing end is completed from the germline J gene. There are 13 residues in the CDR3. The germline V gene has CDR1 SEHNR and CDR2 FQNEAQ (reference sequence). V lost 6 bases, J lost 8 bases, and 4 bases stayed unmatched.

The CDR3 reads CASSQSSYEQYF. The sequenced part of the CDR3 DNA is TGTGCCAGCAGCCAATCATCATACGAG. This chain links TRBV14 with TRBJ2-7, with D uncertain. The CDR3 end is not reached by the read, which stops 3 residues before it; the germline J gene fills it in. Germline lookup yields CDR1 SGHDN and CDR2 FVKESK. V lost 2 bases and J 4 bases, leaving 6 bases between the germline ends. This CDR3 is 12 amino acids long.

About this clone: The read falls 3 residues short of the CDR3 end, and the missing part is taken from the germline J gene. J is TRBJ1-4 and V is TRBV3-1 (or the pseudogene TRBV3-2), with 9 positions matching TRBD1. The CDR3 sequence is 15 residues long. With V trimmed by 3 bases and J by 6 bases, 5 bases remained unmatched. Germline V CDR1 and CDR2: LGHDT, YNNKEL (reference sequence). The CDR3 bases that were read are TGTGCCAGCAGCCATTTCGACAGGGGGGATGAAAAA. Amino acids: CASSHFDRGDEK. The CDR3, in full, reads CASSHFDRGDEKLFF.

A word on this clone: The read halts 3 residues ahead of the CDR3 end, with the missing end drawn from the germline J gene. The chain uses TRBV6-2 or TRBV6-3 and TRBJ2-2, with TRBD2 matching 10 bases. V dropped 6 bases and J dropped 5; count of bases not matched to a gene: 3. Germline lookup yields CDR1 MNHEY and CDR2 SVGEGT. CDR3 length: 14 residues. The part of the CDR3 DNA that was read is TGTGCCAGCAGGCCTAGCGGGGGAACCGGGGAG. It yields the protein CASRPSGGTGE. The whole CDR3 region reads CASRPSGGTGELFF.

As for this clone: The CDR3 end is not reached by the read, which stops 3 residues before it; the germline J gene fills it in. The chain carries TRBV19 and TRBJ2-2; a possible D gene is TRBD1 (6 bases). Trimming pared 4 bases from V and 0 bases from J, leaving 12 bases between. Germline values: CDR1 LNHDA, CDR2 SQIVND (reference sequence). The CDR3 has 16 amino acids. CDR3 sequence: CASSRRQASNTGELFF. The sequenced CDR3 bases are TGTGCCAGTAGTAGACGACAGGCCTCGAACACCGGGGAG.

CDR3 in amino acids: CASSGDKKYTEAFF. The CDR3 DNA, read in part, is TGTGCCAGTAGTGGGGACAAGAAGTACACTGAA. The chain combines TRBV19 with TRBJ1-1, with D possibly TRBD1 on 6 matching bases. The DNA ends 3 residues before the CDR3 does, and the rest of the CDR3 is filled in from the germline J gene. The CDR3 has 14 residues. V lost 5 bases and J lost 3, with 13 bases in between. Germline V lookup: CDR1 LNHDA, CDR2 SQIVND (reference sequence).